The TCR beta chain under discussion was sequenced for a study of response to subunit inactivated influenza vaccine. Trimming took 0 bases from V and 3 from J; bases not matched to a gene: 10. The CDR3 loop spans 19 amino acids. From germline, CDR1 is LGHDT and CDR2 YNNKEL (reference sequence). One entry per CDR3 protein, called by TCRdb with MiXCR from the RT-PCR reads. The table has 400,000 to 650,000 distinct CDR3 sequences, approximately 6.9% seen once. Sequenced here: PBMCs from blood, sampled 23 months after vaccination. The receptor was derived from a man aged 50 to 69 who received an inactivated influenza vaccine. The chain employs TRBV3-1 and TRBJ2-2, with 10 bases aligning to TRBD2. The CDR3 nucleotides are TGTGCCAGCAGCCAAGATCTGGCTAGCGGGAGTGTTGACACCGGGGAGCTGTTTTTT. Its translation: CASSQDLASGSVDTGELFF. The full variable domain, its missing parts supplied by reference TRBV3-1 and TRBJ2-2, is DTAVSQTPKYLVTQMGNDKSIKCEQNLGHDTMYWYKQDSKKFLKIMFSYNNKELIINETVPNRFSPKSPDKAHLNLHINSLELGDSAVYFCASSQDLASGSVDTGELFFGEGSRLTVL.